A selection of T cell receptor beta chains follows, all from one sample in a study of T cells in Graves' hyperthyroidism and ophthalmopathy. TCRdb redid the calling of the multiplex PCR reads with MiXCR, one entry per CDR3 protein. The table includes approximately 380,000 distinct CDR3 sequences, around 18% detected once. The sample comprised blood. The receptors come from a man aged 18 to 35 with Graves' ophthalmopathy. Both conserved end residues are part of each CDR3. The D gene is left open where the match is weak. A row's size may be missing; if present it is once, few, many or a size class.

j_call | v_call | d_call | clone_size | cdr3_aa | cdr3_nt
TRBJ1-3 | TRBV14 | TRBD1 | - | CASSRWTGSAGNTIYF | TGTGCCAGCAGCCGCTGGACAGGGAGCGCTGGAAACACCATATATTTT
TRBJ2-1 | TRBV20-1 | TRBD2 | few | CSARDPGGTSYNEQFF | TGCAGTGCTCGAGATCCCGGGGGGACCTCCTACAATGAGCAGTTCTTC
TRBJ2-2 | TRBV6-4 | TRBD1 | - | CASRNGAGGSTGELFF | TGTGCCAGCAGAAACGGGGCAGGGGGAAGCACCGGGGAGCTGTTTTTT
TRBJ2-2 | TRBV6-1 | - | few | CASSGDQNTGELFF | TGTGCCAGCAGTGGGGACCAGAACACCGGGGAGCTGTTTTTT
TRBJ1-5 | TRBV4-1 | TRBD1 | - | CASSQDRGPNQGQHF | TGCGCCAGCAGCCAAGATAGGGGGCCCAATCAGGGCCAGCATTTT
TRBJ2-7 | TRBV6-2/TRBV6-3 | - | - | CASRAGSEQYF | TGTGCCAGCAGGGCAGGATCCGAGCAGTACTTC
TRBJ2-5 | TRBV11-2 | TRBD2 | many | CASSRGGETQYF | TGTGCCAGCAGCCGGGGGGGGGAGACCCAGTACTTC
TRBJ1-1 | TRBV6-1 | TRBD1 | few | CASSGQGDSTTEAFF | TGTGCCAGCAGCGGACAGGGGGACAGTACGACTGAAGCTTTCTTT
TRBJ2-5 | TRBV7-8 | - | - | CASSFSGTKKDQYF | TGTGCCAGCAGCTTCTCTGGGACAAAGAAAGACCAGTACTTC
TRBJ2-7 | TRBV28 | - | many | CASSPQGGDEQYF | TGTGCCAGCAGCCCACAGGGTGGGGACGAGCAGTACTTC
TRBJ1-1 | TRBV6-2/TRBV6-3 | - | many | CASSYSGFRVTEAFF | TGTGCCAGCAGTTACTCGGGTTTCCGGGTGACTGAAGCTTTCTTT
TRBJ1-1 | TRBV6-2/TRBV6-3 | - | many | CASSYADGMEAFF | TGTGCCAGCAGTTACGCTGACGGCATGGAAGCTTTCTTT
TRBJ1-5 | TRBV28 | - | many | CASRANQPQHF | TGTGCCAGCAGGGCCAATCAGCCCCAGCATTTT
TRBJ1-5 | TRBV29-1 | - | many | CSVDPGQNNQPQHF | TGCAGCGTTGACCCGGGCCAAAATAATCAGCCCCAGCATTTT
TRBJ1-4 | TRBV2 | - | many | CASSEARGGVTNEKLFF | TGTGCCAGCAGTGAAGCACGGGGGGGCGTAACTAATGAAAAACTGTTTTTT
TRBJ2-3 | TRBV19 | TRBD1 | - | CASTRGTATDTQYF | TGTGCCAGTACCAGAGGGACAGCCACAGATACGCAGTATTTT
TRBJ1-4 | TRBV5-1 | - | - | CASSSWGGNEKLFF | TGCGCCAGCAGCTCATGGGGCGGTAATGAAAAACTGTTTTTT
TRBJ2-1 | TRBV14 | - | few | CASSQVYHEQFF | TGTGCCAGCAGCCAGGTTTACCATGAGCAGTTCTTC
TRBJ2-1 | TRBV19 | - | - | CASSIVGSVRRSYNEQFF | TGTGCCAGTAGTATAGTGGGCTCGGTTAGACGGTCATACAATGAACAGTTCTTC
TRBJ1-3 | TRBV18 | - | - | CASSSSGLASGNTIYF | TGTGCCAGCTCATCTTCGGGACTGGCCTCTGGAAACACCATATATTTT
TRBJ2-1 | TRBV27 | - | - | CASSFGPGGLEQFF | -